A single sample is the source of the 4 T cell receptor beta chains below, sequenced in a study of T cell responses to AZD1222 COVID-19 vaccine. Sequencing was performed with immunoSEQ multiplex PCR; in TCRdb, only in-frame clones are kept and a portion is missing. The sample includes 100,000 to 150,000 clones, about 87% seen only once; the top ten take about 5.4%. The starting material was peripheral blood, obtained on day 0 of AZD1222 vaccination. These receptors were collected from an adult in good health.

The chain uses TRBV21-1 and TRBJ2-1; TRBD2 was called by the table and not checked on the DNA. TRBV21-1 is labeled a pseudogene. CDR3 length equals 14 residues. The CDR3 nucleotides are TGTGCCAGCAGCAAAGAAAAGGAGGAATCTGAGCAGTTCTTC. The encoded protein is CASSKEKEESEQFF.

The chain has TRBV5-1 and TRBJ1-2; 7 bases line up with TRBD1. V gave up 7 bases and J gave up 8 bases; unmatched junction bases: 5. The CDR3 runs to 11 residues. Germline CDR1 reads SGHRS; CDR2 reads YFSETQ. This CDR3 is CASATGSGYTF. The CDR3, as DNA: TGCGCCAGCGCGACAGGGAGCGGCTACACCTTC.

The chain couples TRBV7-9 to TRBJ1-3; D remains ambiguous. V gave up 1 base and J gave up 2 bases, with 6 bases separating them. The CDR3 length is 14 residues. In germline, CDR1 is SEHNR, CDR2 FQNEAQ (reference sequence). CDR3 amino acids: CASSLGGAGNTIYF. The CDR3 DNA is TGTGCCAGCAGCTTAGGGGGAGCTGGAAACACCATATATTTT.

The chain is built from TRBV7-2 and TRBJ1-1; D call uncertain. Trimming took 3 bases from V and 6 from J, leaving 14 bases between them. Germline values: CDR1 SGHTA, CDR2 FQGNSA. The CDR3 sequence is 14 residues long. This CDR3 reads CASSFARAAAEAFF. CDR3 DNA sequence: TGTGCCAGCAGCTTTGCGAGAGCCGCTGCTGAAGCTTTCTTT. The complete variable domain, with remaining parts taken from reference TRBV7-2 and TRBJ1-1, reads GAGVSQSPSNKVTEKGKDVELRCDPISGHTALYWYRQSLGQGLEFLIYFQGNSAPDKSGLPSDRFSAERTGGSVSTLTIQRTQQEDSAVYLCASSFARAAAEAFFGQGTRLTVV.